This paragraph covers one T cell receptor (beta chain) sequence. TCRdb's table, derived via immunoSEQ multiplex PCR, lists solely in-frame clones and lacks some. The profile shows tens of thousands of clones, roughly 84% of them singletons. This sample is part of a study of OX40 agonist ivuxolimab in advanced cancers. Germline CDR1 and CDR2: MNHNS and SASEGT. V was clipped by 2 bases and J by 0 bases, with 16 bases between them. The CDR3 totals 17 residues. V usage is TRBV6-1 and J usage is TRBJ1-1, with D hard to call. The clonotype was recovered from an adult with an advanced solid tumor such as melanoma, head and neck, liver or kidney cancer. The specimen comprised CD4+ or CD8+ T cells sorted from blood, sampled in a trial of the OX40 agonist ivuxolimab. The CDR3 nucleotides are TGTGCCAGCAGTGAAAGTAATTTGAGGATTATGAACACTGAAGCTTTCTTT. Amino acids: CASSESNLRIMNTEAFF.